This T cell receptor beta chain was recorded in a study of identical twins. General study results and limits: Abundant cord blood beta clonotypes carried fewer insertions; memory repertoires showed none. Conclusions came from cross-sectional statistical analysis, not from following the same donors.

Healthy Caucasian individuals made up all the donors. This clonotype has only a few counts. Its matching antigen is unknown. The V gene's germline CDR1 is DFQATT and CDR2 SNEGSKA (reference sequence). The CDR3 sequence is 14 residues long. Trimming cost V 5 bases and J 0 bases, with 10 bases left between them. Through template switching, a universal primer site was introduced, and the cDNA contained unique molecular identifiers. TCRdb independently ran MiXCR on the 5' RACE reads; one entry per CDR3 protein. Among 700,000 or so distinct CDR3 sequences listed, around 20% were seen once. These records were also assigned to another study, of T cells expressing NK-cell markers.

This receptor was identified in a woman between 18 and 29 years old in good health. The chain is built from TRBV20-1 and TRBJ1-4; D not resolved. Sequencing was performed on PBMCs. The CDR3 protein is CSAGSVATNEKLFF. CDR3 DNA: TGCAGTGCTGGATCTGTGGCAACTAATGAAAAACTGTTTTTT.